This T cell receptor (beta chain) stems from a study of PD-1 blockade in classical Hodgkin lymphoma. The V end lost 7 bases, the J end lost 5 bases, and 15 bases lay between the germline ends. The CDR3 spans 15 residues. Germline values: CDR1 MDHEN, CDR2 SYDVKM. Sequenced by immunoSEQ multiplex PCR; TCRdb stores in-frame clones only, minus some. The profile shows fewer than 2,000 clones, roughly two thirds of them singletons. There was relapse after autologous stem cell transplantation in every patient, and there was variation in brentuximab vedotin exposure. Magnetic negative selection isolated CD8+ T cells from thawed PBMCs.

This TCR was sampled from a human donor with classical Hodgkin lymphoma. Source: CD8+ T cells from blood, taken at baseline. The gene calls are TRBV28 and TRBJ1-6; D is possibly TRBD1 (6 bases). The DNA for the CDR3 is TGTGCCAGCAACCTCTGGACAGAAAATAATTCACCCCTCCACTTT. It encodes CASNLWTENNSPLHF.